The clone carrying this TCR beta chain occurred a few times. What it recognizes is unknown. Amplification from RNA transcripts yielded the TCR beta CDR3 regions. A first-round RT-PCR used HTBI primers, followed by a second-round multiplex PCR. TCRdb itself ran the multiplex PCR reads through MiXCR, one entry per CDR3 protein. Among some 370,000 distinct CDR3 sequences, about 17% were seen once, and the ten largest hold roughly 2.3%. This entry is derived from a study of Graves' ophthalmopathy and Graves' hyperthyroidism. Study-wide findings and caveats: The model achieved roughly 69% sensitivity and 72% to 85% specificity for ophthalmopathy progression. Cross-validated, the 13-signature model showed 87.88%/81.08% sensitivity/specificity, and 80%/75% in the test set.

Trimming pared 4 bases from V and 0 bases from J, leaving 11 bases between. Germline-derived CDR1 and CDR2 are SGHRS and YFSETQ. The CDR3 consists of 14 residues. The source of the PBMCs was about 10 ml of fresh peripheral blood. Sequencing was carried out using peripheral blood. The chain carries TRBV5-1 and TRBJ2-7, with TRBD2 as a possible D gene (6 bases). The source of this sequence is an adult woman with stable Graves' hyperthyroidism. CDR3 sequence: CASSRTGDSYEQYF. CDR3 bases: TGCGCCAGCAGCCGGACGGGGGACTCCTACGAGCAGTACTTC.